This TCR beta chain was captured by sequencing in a study of T cells in Graves' hyperthyroidism and ophthalmopathy. This clonotype was seen at least ten times. Patients with ophthalmopathy all had a Clinical Activity Score of at least 3, a NOSPECS grade of at least 4 and duration under 3 months. It was uncontrolled infection, other autoimmune disease, pregnancy or lactation that excluded patients. TCR beta CDR3 region amplification was performed from RNA transcripts. TCR CDR3 regions were first amplified by RT-PCR with HTBI primers. TCRdb re-called the multiplex PCR reads with MiXCR, one entry per CDR3 protein. The repertoire holds 360,000 or so distinct CDR3 sequences, with less than 20% as singletons. Germline V gene lookup returns CDR1 DFQATT and CDR2 SNEGSKA (reference sequence). There are 13 residues in the CDR3. Losses at the gene ends were 6 bases for V and 9 bases for J; bases not matched to a gene: 8.

The sample taken for sequencing was blood. V and J are TRBV20-1 and TRBJ2-1; 10 nucleotides agree with TRBD2. The clonotype comes from a woman aged 40 to 50 with Graves' ophthalmopathy. The CDR3 nucleotides are TGCAGTGCCTCTAGCGGGAGTGGTATTGAGCAGTTCTTC. This codes for CSASSGSGIEQFF.